What follows is one TCR beta chain and its context. This sample was included in a study of a mutant IDH1 vaccine in newly diagnosed glioma. The CDR3 consists of 14 residues. Germline assignment: CDR1 SGHRS and CDR2 YFSETQ. After removal of 0 bases from V and 8 bases from J, the junction contained 7 bases not matched to a gene. Described time point: baseline, week 1 (first vaccination visit). Stated treatment: pre-vaccination baseline after standard-of-care therapy. The repertoire was sequenced with immunoSEQ multiplex PCR; TCRdb's copy has only in-frame clones and lacks some. The sample has tens of thousands of clones, approximately 80% seen once.

The clonotype originates from a man aged 18-30 years with glioma. The rearrangement uses TRBV5-1 and TRBJ1-2, with TRBD1 matching over 7 bases. Sequences were derived from PBMCs, sampled from a glioma patient treated with radiotherapy, temozolomide or both. CDR3 residues: CASSLVAGGNGYTF. CDR3 coding DNA: TGCGCCAGCAGCTTGGTAGCAGGGGGGAACGGCTACACCTTC.